The entry that follows covers one TCR beta chain sequence. The V gene's germline CDR1 is MDHEN and CDR2 SYDVKM. The V end lost 3 bases, the J end lost 4 bases, and 13 bases lay between the germline ends. The CDR3 extends over 15 amino acids. These data come from a study of control samples from healthy donors and cancer patients. The method was immunoSEQ multiplex PCR; TCRdb's version includes in-frame clones alone and lacks a portion of them. The table includes about 86,000 clones, roughly 94% detected once. The V gene is TRBV28, the J gene TRBJ1-5; D not certain. The sample taken for sequencing was blood. This TCR derives from a woman aged 18-29 years in good health. The CDR3: CASSFFGAINQPQHF. The CDR3 coding sequence is TGTGCCAGCAGTTTTTTCGGAGCCATTAATCAGCCCCAGCATTTT.